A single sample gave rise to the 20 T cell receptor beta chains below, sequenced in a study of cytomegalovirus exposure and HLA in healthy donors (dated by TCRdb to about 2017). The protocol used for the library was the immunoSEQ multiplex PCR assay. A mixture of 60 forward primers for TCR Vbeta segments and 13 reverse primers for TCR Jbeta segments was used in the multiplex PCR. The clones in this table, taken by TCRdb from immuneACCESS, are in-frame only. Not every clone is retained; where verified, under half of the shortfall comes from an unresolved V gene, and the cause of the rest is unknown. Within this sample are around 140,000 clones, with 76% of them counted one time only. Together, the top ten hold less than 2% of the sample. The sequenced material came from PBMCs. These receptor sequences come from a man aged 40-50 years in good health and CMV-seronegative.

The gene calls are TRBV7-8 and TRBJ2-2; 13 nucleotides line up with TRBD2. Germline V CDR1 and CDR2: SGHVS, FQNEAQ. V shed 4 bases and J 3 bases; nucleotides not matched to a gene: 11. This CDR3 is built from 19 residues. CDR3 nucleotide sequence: TGTGCCAGCAGCTCACCCCCGGGACTAGCGGGATCAGACACCGGGGAGCTGTTTTTT. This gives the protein CASSSPPGLAGSDTGELFF.

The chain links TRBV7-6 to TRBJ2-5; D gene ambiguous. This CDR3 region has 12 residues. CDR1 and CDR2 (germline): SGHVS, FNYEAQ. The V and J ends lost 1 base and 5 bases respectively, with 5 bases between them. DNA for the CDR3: TGTGCCAGCAGCTTAGTAAGCGAGACCCAGTACTTC. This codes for CASSLVSETQYF. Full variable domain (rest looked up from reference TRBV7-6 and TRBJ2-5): GAGVSQSPRYKVTKRGQDVALRCDPISGHVSLYWYRQALGQGPEFLTYFNYEAQQDKSGLPNDRFSAERPEGSISTLTIQRTEQRDSAMYRCASSLVSETQYFGPGTRLLVL.

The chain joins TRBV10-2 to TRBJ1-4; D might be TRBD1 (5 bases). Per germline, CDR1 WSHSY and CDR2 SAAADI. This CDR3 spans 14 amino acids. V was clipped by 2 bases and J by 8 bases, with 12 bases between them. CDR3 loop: CASSERYGGEKLFF. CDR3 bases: TGCGCCAGCAGTGAGCGATATGGGGGGGAAAAACTGTTTTTT.

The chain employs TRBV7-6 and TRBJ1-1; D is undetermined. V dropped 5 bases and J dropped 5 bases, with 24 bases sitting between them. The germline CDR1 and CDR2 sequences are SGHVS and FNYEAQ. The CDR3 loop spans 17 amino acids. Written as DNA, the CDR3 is TGTGCCAGCAGCCACACTCCGCCAGTCCCATGGCGGACTGAAGCTTTCTTT. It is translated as CASSHTPPVPWRTEAFF.

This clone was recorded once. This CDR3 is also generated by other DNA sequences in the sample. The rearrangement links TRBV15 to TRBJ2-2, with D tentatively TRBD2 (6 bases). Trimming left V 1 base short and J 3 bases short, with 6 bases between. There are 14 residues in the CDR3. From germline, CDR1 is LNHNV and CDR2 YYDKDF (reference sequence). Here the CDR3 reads CATSRGGDTGELFF. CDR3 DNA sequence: TGTGCCACCAGCAGAGGGGGGGACACCGGGGAGCTGTTTTTT.

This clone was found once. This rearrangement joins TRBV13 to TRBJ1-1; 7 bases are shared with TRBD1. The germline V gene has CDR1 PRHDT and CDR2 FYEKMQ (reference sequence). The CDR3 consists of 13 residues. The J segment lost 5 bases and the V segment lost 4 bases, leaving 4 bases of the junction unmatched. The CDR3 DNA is TGTGCCAGCAGCTCTTCGACAGGGACTGAAGCTTTCTTT. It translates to CASSSSTGTEAFF.

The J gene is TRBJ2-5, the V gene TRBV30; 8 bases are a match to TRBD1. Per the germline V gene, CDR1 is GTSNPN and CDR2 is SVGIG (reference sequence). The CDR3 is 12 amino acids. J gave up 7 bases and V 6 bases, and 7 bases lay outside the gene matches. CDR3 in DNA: TGTGCCTGCCGGACAGGGAGTGCGACCCAGTACTTC. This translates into CACRTGSATQYF.

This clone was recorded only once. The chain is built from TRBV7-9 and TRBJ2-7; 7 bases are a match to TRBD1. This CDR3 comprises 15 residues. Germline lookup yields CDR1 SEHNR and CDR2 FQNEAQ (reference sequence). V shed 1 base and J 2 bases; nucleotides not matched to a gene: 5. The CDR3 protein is CASSLGDSSTYEQYF. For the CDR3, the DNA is TGTGCCAGCAGCTTAGGGGACAGCAGTACCTACGAGCAGTACTTC.

CDR3 residues: CASSPGLVPQETQYF. CDR3 DNA: TGCGCCAGCAGCCCGGGACTAGTTCCCCAAGAGACCCAGTACTTC. The V gene is TRBV4-1, the J gene TRBJ2-5; 8 bases match TRBD2. V shed 4 bases, J shed 1 base, and the junction held 5 bases outside the gene matches. CDR1 is MGHRA and CDR2 is YSYEKL in the germline V gene. This CDR3 contains 15 residues.

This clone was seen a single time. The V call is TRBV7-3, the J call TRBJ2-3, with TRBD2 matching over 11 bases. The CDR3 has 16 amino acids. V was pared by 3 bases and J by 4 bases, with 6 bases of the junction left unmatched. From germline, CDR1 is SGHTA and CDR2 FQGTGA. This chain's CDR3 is CASSLMTSGAADTQYF. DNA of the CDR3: TGTGCCAGCAGCTTGATGACTAGCGGGGCTGCAGATACGCAGTATTTT.

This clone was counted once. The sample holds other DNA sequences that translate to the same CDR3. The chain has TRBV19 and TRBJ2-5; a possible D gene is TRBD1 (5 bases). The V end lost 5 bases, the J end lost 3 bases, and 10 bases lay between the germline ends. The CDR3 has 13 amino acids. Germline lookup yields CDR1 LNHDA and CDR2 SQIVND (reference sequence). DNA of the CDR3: TGTGCCAGTAGTGCCGACAGAGAAGAGACCCAGTACTTC. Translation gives CASSADREETQYF.

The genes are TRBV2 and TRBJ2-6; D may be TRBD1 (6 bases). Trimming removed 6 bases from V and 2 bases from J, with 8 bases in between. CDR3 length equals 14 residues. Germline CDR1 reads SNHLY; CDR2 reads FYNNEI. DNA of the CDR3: TGTGCCAGCAGCGGGACACCTGGGGCCAACGTCCTGACTTTC. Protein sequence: CASSGTPGANVLTF. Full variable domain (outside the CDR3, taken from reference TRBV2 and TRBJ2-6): EPEVTQTPSHQVTQMGQEVILRCVPISNHLYFYWYRQILGQKVEFLVSFYNNEISEKSEIFDDQFSVERPDGSNFTLKIRSTKLEDSAMYFCASSGTPGANVLTFGAGSRLTVL.

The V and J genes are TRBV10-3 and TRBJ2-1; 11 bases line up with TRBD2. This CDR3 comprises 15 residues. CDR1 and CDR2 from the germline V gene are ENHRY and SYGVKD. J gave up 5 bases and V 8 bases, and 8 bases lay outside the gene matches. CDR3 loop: CAIASLAGGHNEQFF. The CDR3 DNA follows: TGTGCCATCGCGAGCCTAGCGGGAGGCCACAATGAGCAGTTCTTC.

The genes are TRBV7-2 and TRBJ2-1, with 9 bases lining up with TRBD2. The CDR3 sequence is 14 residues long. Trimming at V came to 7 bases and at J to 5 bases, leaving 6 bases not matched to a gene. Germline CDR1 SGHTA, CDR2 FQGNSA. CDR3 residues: CASTIIAGDNEQFF. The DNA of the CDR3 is TGTGCCAGCACCATCATAGCGGGGGACAATGAGCAGTTCTTC.

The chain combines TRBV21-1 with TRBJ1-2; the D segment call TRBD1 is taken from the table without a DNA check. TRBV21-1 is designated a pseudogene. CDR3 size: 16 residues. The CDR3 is CASSKAGQGPNYGYTF. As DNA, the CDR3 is TGTGCCAGCAGCAAAGCGGGACAGGGGCCTAACTATGGCTACACCTTC.

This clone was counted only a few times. CDR3 nucleotide sequence: TGTGCCACCAGCACCAGCGGGAGTTACGAGCAGTACTTC. Protein: CATSTSGSYEQYF. The genes are TRBV15 and TRBJ2-7; TRBD2 matches at 8 bases. Trimming cost V 4 bases and J 4 bases; bases outside gene matches: 3. Germline-derived CDR1 and CDR2 are LNHNV and YYDKDF (reference sequence). The CDR3 is 13 amino acids.

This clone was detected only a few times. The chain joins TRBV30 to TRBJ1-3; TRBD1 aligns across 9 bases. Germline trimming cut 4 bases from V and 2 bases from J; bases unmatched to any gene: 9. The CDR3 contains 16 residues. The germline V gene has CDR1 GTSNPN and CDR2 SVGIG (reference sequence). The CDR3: CAWILTGGFPGNTIYF. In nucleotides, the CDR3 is TGTGCCTGGATCCTGACAGGGGGGTTTCCTGGAAACACCATATATTTT.

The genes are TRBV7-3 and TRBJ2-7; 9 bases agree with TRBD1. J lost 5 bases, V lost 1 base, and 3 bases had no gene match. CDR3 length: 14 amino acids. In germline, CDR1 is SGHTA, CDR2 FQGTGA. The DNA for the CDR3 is TGTGCCAGCAGCTTAAAGGGACAGGGCCACGAGCAGTACTTC. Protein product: CASSLKGQGHEQYF.

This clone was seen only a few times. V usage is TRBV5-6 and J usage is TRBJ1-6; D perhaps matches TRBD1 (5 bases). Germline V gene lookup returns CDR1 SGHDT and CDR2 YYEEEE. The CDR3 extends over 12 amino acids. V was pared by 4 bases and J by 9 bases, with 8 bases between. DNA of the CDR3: TGTGCCAGCAGCAGAAGGGGTTCACCCCTCCACTTT. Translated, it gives CASSRRGSPLHF.

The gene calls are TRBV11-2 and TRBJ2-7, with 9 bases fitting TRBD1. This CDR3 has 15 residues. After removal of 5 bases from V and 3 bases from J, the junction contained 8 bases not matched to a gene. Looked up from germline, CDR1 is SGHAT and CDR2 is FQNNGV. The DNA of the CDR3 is TGTGCCAGCAGCCCTGGCGGGACAGGGTTCTACGAGCAGTACTTC. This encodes CASSPGGTGFYEQYF.